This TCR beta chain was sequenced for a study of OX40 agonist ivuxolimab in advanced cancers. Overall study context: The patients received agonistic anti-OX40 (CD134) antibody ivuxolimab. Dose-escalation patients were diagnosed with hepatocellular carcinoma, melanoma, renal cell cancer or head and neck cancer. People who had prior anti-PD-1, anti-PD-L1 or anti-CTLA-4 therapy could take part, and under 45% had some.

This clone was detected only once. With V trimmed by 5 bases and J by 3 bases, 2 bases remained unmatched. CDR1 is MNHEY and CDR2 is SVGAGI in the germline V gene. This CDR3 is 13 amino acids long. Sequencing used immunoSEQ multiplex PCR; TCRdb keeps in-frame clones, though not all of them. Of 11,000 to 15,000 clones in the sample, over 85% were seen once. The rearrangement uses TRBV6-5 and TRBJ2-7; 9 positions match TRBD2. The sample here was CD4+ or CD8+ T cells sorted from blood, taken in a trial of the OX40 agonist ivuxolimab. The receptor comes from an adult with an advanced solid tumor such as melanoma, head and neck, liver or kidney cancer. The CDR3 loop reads CASSLTSGYEQYF. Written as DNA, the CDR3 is TGTGCCAGCAGTCTGACTAGCGGCTACGAGCAGTACTTC.